The sequence of this TCR beta chain was determined in a study of blood T cell repertoires in COVID-19. Study background: Samples came from the United States, Italy and Spain, spanning acute and convalescent COVID-19. PBMCs, B-cell-depleted T cells, or T cells provided the cDNA or gDNA that made up the material.

The CDR3 spans 13 residues. Per germline, CDR1 SQVTM and CDR2 ANQGSEA. Trimming took 4 bases from V and 3 from J; bases not matched to a gene: 0. This clone occurred a few times. Other DNA sequences of this sample code for an identical CDR3. Per the study methods: The authors estimated nucleated cell counts from reference gene primer amplification. The method was immunoSEQ multiplex PCR; TCRdb's version includes in-frame clones alone and lacks a portion of them. Clone size and V and J calls were adopted from that table, with D and trimming inferred from the DNA. The top ten clones hold approximately 2% of a sample with about 230,000 clones, around 84% of them seen once.

The genes are TRBV29-1 and TRBJ2-1; the match to TRBD1 covers 10 bases. The sample consisted of peripheral blood. This receptor was taken from a man aged 35-49 years who had recovered from COVID-19. The CDR3 DNA sequence: TGCAGCGTTGGGACAGGGGGCTACAATGAGCAGTTCTTC. This sequence encodes CSVGTGGYNEQFF.